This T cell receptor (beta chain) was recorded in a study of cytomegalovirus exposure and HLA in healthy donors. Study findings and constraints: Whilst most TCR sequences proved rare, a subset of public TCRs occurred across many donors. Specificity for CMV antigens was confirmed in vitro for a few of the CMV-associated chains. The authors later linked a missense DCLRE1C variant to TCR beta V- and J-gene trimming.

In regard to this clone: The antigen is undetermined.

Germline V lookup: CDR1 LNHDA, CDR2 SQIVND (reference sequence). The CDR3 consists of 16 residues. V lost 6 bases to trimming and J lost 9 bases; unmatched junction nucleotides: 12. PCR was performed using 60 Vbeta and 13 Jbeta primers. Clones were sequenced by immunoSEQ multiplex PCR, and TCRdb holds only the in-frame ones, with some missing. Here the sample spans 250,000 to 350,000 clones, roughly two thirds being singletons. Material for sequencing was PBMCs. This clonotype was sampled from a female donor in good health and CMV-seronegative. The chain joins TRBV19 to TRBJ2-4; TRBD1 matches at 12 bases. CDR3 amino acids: CASSWGQGAVRAIQYF. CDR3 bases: TGTGCCAGTAGCTGGGGACAGGGGGCGGTAAGGGCCATTCAGTACTTC. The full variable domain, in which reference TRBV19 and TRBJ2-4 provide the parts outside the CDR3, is DGGITQSPKYLFRKEGQNVTLSCEQNLNHDAMYWYRQDPGQGLRLIYYSQIVNDFQKGDIAEGYSVSREKKESFPLTVTSAQKNPTAFYLCASSWGQGAVRAIQYFGAGTRLSVL.